This TCR beta chain emerged from a study of T-cell memory formation after mild COVID-19. Study information: In these data, TCR clusters were largely donor specific.

In germline, CDR1 is SGHRS, CDR2 YFSETQ. CDR3 length: 17 amino acids. Trimming removed 4 bases at V and 0 bases at J, with 19 bases between. TCRdb fed the 5' RACE reads into MiXCR, producing one record per CDR3 protein. The table shows about 250,000 distinct CDR3 sequences, with approximately 19% occurring only once. The chain has TRBV5-1 and TRBJ1-1; no firm D call. The TCR originated in a man between 18 and 29 years old who had mild COVID-19 (a few samples of this study predate the infection). Cell type and time point are not known. Specimen: PBMCs or a T cell subset sorted from them (not recorded which). The CDR3 loop is CASSAIGVSPVNTEAFF. The DNA for the CDR3 is TGCGCCAGCAGCGCCATCGGGGTATCCCCAGTGAACACTGAAGCTTTCTTT.